One and the same sample provided the 21 T cell receptor beta chains below, sequenced in a study of cytotoxic CD8 clonotypes in ibrutinib-treated CLL. Assay: immunoSEQ multiplex PCR; the TCRdb copy retains only in-frame clones and omits some. The sample lists approximately 25,000 clones, more than 65% occurring once. This material consisted of PBMCs, taken after 12 months of ibrutinib treatment. Receptors were obtained from a human donor with chronic lymphocytic leukemia.

The rearrangement uses TRBV19 and TRBJ2-5; 12 bases fit TRBD1. Germline V lookup: CDR1 LNHDA, CDR2 SQIVND (reference sequence). The CDR3 covers 18 residues. V trimming: 1 base; J trimming: 4 bases; junction bases outside the gene matches: 10. The CDR3 loop reads CASSIGLEGQGAPETQYF. CDR3 coding DNA: TGTGCCAGTAGTATAGGTTTGGAGGGACAGGGGGCCCCAGAGACCCAGTACTTC.

This clone turned up a few times. The chain has TRBV4-3 and TRBJ1-2, with D tentatively TRBD1 (5 bases). Germline values: CDR1 LGHNA, CDR2 YSLEER. There are 14 residues in the CDR3. The germline V and J ends were trimmed by 3 bases and 5 bases, with 13 bases remaining between them. The chain's CDR3 is CASSQAGIGYGYTF. CDR3 bases: TGCGCCAGCAGCCAGGCAGGGATAGGGTATGGCTACACCTTC.

V is TRBV19 and J is TRBJ2-7; D is perhaps TRBD2 (6 bases). CDR3 length equals 14 residues. Germline loops: CDR1 LNHDA, CDR2 SQIVND (reference sequence). With 5 bases removed from V and 3 bases from J, the gap between germline ends came to 14 bases. The CDR3 region has the DNA TGTGCCAGTAGTCCGCGGACTACAGGCTACGAGCAGTACTTC. Protein sequence: CASSPRTTGYEQYF.

The rearrangement uses TRBV5-6 and TRBJ1-3; no firm D call. Germline loops: CDR1 SGHDT, CDR2 YYEEEE. This CDR3 is built from 15 residues. V was clipped by 0 bases and J by 3 bases, with 10 bases between them. The CDR3 DNA follows: TGTGCCAGCAGCTTGGATTTCGGGGATGGAAACACCATATATTTT. This codes for CASSLDFGDGNTIYF.

The chain has TRBV5-3 and TRBJ2-1; the D is unclear. TRBV5-3 has ORF status, its function being uncertain. CDR3 size: 12 residues. V shed 1 base and J shed 6 bases, with 5 bases lying between them. The CDR3: CARSLPGNEQFF. As DNA, the CDR3 is TGTGCCAGAAGCTTGCCAGGCAATGAGCAGTTCTTC.

J is TRBJ2-1 and V is TRBV15; the match to TRBD1 covers 10 bases. J lost 7 bases, V lost 1 base, and 13 bases had no gene match. The CDR3 totals 18 residues. CDR1 and CDR2 (germline): LNHNV, YYDKDF (reference sequence). CDR3 amino acids: CATSRGQGASRGVNEQFF. The CDR3 coding sequence is TGTGCCACCAGCAGAGGACAGGGGGCGTCCCGGGGGGTGAATGAGCAGTTCTTC. Full variable domain (outside the CDR3, taken from reference TRBV15 and TRBJ2-1): DAMVIQNPRYQVTQFGKPVTLSCSQTLNHNVMYWYQQKSSQAPKLLFHYYDKDFNNEADTPDNFQSRRPNTSFCFLDIRSPGLGDTAMYLCATSRGQGASRGVNEQFFGPGTRLTVL.

The V gene is TRBV4-1, the J gene TRBJ2-7; 7 bases map to TRBD2. The CDR3 has 15 residues. Germline CDR1 MGHRA, CDR2 YSYEKL. Trimming took 4 bases from V and 3 from J; bases not matched to a gene: 9. DNA of the CDR3: TGCGCCAGCAGCCTTACCACTAGGACTAGCTACGAGCAGTACTTC. Translation gives CASSLTTRTSYEQYF.

The rearrangement links TRBV2 to TRBJ1-1, with D unclear. CDR3 size: 12 residues. Between the trimmed V and J ends, which lost 8 bases and 2 bases, there was a span of 9 bases. CDR1 SNHLY and CDR2 FYNNEI come from the germline V gene. CDR3 coding DNA: TGTGCCAGCTCAGAGATAAACACTGAAGCTTTCTTT. This codes for CASSEINTEAFF.

This chain connects TRBV6-1 to TRBJ2-2; 12 nucleotides line up with TRBD2. Germline values: CDR1 MNHNS, CDR2 SASEGT. V gave up 4 bases and J gave up 3 bases; unmatched junction bases: 9. This CDR3 has 18 residues. The DNA for the CDR3 is TGTGCCAGCAGTGGCTCTAGACTAGCGGGGGCCCACACCGGGGAGCTGTTTTTT. Protein sequence: CASSGSRLAGAHTGELFF.

J is TRBJ2-1 and V is TRBV28; 11 nucleotides line up with TRBD1. V shed 6 bases, J shed 3 bases, and the junction held 7 bases outside the gene matches. This CDR3 spans 16 amino acids. Germline V lookup: CDR1 MDHEN, CDR2 SYDVKM. This chain's CDR3 is CASRPSGTGGYNEQFF. CDR3 sequence (DNA): TGTGCCAGCAGACCGTCCGGGACAGGGGGCTACAATGAGCAGTTCTTC.

The rearrangement joins TRBV28 to TRBJ2-5; the D is unclear. The germline V gene has CDR1 MDHEN and CDR2 SYDVKM. The V gene lost 6 bases and the J gene lost 5 bases, with 10 bases spanning the gap. This CDR3 is built from 12 residues. CDR3: CASSIQTETQYF. The CDR3 nucleotides read TGTGCCAGCAGCATCCAGACGGAGACCCAGTACTTC.

The genes are TRBV4-2 and TRBJ2-1; D ambiguous. Trimming stripped 0 bases from V and 1 base from J, with 13 bases between. CDR1 and CDR2 from the germline V gene are LGHNA and YNFKEQ. The CDR3 length is 17 residues. The CDR3 sequence: CASSQDSARRSYNEQFF. In DNA form, the CDR3 reads TGTGCCAGCAGCCAAGATTCGGCGCGACGGTCCTACAATGAGCAGTTCTTC.

V usage is TRBV19 and J usage is TRBJ2-7; the D gene is possibly TRBD1 (5 bases). Trimming shortened V by 3 bases and J by 3 bases, and 9 bases separated the two germline ends. Germline CDR1 reads LNHDA; CDR2 reads SQIVND (reference sequence). This CDR3 comprises 13 residues. The CDR3 nucleotides are TGTGCCAGTAGTATCGGGCAGGGCTACGAGCAGTACTTC. It specifies CASSIGQGYEQYF.

The chain carries TRBV27 and TRBJ2-5; D possibly matches TRBD1 or TRBD2 (5 bases each). CDR1 is MNHEY and CDR2 is SMNVEV in the germline V gene (reference sequence). Trimming left V 10 bases short and J 7 bases short, with 19 bases between. The CDR3 length is 13 residues. The chain's CDR3 is CATKPGTLGTQYF. CDR3 nucleotides: TGTGCCACAAAACCCGGGACCTTAGGGACCCAGTACTTC.

The rearrangement joins TRBV5-4 to TRBJ1-4, with 7 bases aligning to TRBD1. The V segment lost 4 bases and the J segment 5 bases; nucleotides outside the gene matches: 8. Germline-derived CDR1 and CDR2 are SGHNT and YYREEE (reference sequence). The CDR3 has 15 residues. Here the CDR3 DNA reads TGTGCCAGCAGCCTCCGGACAGGAGTAAATGAAAAACTGTTTTTT. Translation gives CASSLRTGVNEKLFF.

This chain uses TRBV4-1 with TRBJ1-1, with D maybe TRBD1 (5 bases). The CDR3 totals 16 residues. Trimming cost V 0 bases and J 5 bases, with 16 bases left between them. Germline V gene data show CDR1 as MGHRA and CDR2 as YSYEKL. This CDR3 reads CASSQDSGHSRTEAFF. The CDR3 bases are TGCGCCAGCAGCCAAGATTCGGGGCATTCGAGGACTGAAGCTTTCTTT.

There are a few counts of this clone. The V call is TRBV11-3, the J call TRBJ2-1; 10 bases fit TRBD2. From germline, CDR1 is SGHNT and CDR2 YENEEA. J was trimmed by 10 bases and V by 4 bases; bases with no gene match: 10. CDR3 size: 15 residues. The CDR3 nucleotides are TGTGCCAGCAGCTCGGGTCTAGCGGGGGTTAGGGAGCAGTTCTTC. It yields the protein CASSSGLAGVREQFF.

The chain recombines TRBV5-1 with TRBJ1-5; weak D call: TRBD1 (5 bases). V lost 0 bases to trimming and J lost 3 bases, with 13 bases between them. Germline V gives CDR1 SGHRS, CDR2 YFSETQ. CDR3 length: 16 residues. CDR3 region: CASSLGPREDNQPQHF. CDR3 coding DNA: TGCGCCAGCAGCTTGGGGCCCAGGGAGGACAATCAGCCCCAGCATTTT.

The gene calls are TRBV2 and TRBJ1-5; 7 bases map to TRBD1. V lost 5 bases and J lost 4; bases outside the gene matches: 5. Germline V gene sequence: CDR1 SNHLY, CDR2 FYNNEI. This CDR3 has 14 amino acids. CDR3 DNA sequence: TGTGCCAGCAGTTCAACAGGGGCAAATCAGCCCCAGCATTTT. Amino acid sequence: CASSSTGANQPQHF.

This CDR3 reads CASSPGTGVEPQHF. CDR3 DNA sequence: TGCGCCAGCAGCCCCGGGACAGGGGTTGAGCCCCAGCATTTT. The V gene is TRBV5-1, the J gene TRBJ1-5; 10 bases map to TRBD1. There are 14 residues in the CDR3. The J segment lost 8 bases and the V segment lost 4 bases, leaving 6 bases of the junction unmatched. CDR1 is SGHRS and CDR2 is YFSETQ in the germline V gene. Using reference TRBV5-1 and TRBJ1-5 for the parts outside the CDR3, the full variable domain is KAGVTQTPRYLIKTRGQQVTLSCSPISGHRSVSWYQQTPGQGLQFLFEYFSETQRNKGNFPGRFSGRQFSNSRSEMNVSTLELGDSALYLCASSPGTGVEPQHFGDGTRLSIL.

Notes on this clone: The sample contains more than one DNA sequence encoding this CDR3. V usage is TRBV5-6 and J usage is TRBJ1-5; D ambiguous. Between the trimmed V and J ends, which lost 0 bases and 7 bases, there was a span of 11 bases. Germline V gene sequence: CDR1 SGHDT, CDR2 YYEEEE. The CDR3 runs 14 residues. The CDR3 is CASSLAGGRQPQHF. The CDR3 coding sequence is TGTGCCAGCAGCTTGGCTGGAGGTCGGCAGCCCCAGCATTTT.